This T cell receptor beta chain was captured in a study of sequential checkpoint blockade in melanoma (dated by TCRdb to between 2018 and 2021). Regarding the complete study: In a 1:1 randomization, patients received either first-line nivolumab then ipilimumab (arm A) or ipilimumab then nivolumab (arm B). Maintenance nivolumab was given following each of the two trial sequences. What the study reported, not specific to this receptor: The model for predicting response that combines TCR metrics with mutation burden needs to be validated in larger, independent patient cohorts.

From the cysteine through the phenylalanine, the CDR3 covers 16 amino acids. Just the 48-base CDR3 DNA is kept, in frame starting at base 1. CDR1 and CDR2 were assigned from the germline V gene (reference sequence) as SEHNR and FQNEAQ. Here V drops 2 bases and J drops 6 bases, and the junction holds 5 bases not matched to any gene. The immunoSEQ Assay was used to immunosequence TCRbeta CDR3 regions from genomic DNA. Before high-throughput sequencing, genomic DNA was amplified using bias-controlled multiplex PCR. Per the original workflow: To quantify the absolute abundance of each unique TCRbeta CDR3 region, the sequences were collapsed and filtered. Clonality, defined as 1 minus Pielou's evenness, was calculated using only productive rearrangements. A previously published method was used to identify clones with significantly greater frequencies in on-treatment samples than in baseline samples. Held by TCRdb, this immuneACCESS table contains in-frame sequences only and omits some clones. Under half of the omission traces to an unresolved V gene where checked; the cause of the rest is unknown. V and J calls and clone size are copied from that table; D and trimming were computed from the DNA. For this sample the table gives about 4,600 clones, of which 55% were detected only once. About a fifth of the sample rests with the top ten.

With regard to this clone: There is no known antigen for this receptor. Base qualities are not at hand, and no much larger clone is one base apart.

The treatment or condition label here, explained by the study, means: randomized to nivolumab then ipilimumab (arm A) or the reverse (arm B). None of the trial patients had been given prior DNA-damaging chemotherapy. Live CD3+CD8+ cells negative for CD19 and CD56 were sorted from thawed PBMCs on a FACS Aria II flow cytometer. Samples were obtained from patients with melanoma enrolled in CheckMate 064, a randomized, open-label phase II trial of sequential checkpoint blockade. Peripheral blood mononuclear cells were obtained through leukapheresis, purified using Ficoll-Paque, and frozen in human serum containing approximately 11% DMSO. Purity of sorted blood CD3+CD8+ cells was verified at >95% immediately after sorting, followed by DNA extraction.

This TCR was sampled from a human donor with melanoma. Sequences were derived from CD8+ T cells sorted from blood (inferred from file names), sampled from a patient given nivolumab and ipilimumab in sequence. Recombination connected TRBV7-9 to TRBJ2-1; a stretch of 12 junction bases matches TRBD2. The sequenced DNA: TGTGCCAGCAGCTTACGGACTAGCGGGATGAGCAATGAGCAGTTCTTC. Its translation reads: CASSLRTSGMSNEQFF. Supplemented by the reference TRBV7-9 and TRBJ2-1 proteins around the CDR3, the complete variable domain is DTGVSQNPRHKITKRGQNVTFRCDPISEHNRLYWYRQTLGQGPEFLTYFQNEAQLEKSRLLSDRFSAERPKGSFSTLEIQRTEQGDSAMYLCASSLRTSGMSNEQFFGPGTRLTVL.